The subject of this entry is one T cell receptor beta chain. Antigen: not known. The PCR had 60 Vbeta and 13 Jbeta primers. TCRdb's table, derived via immunoSEQ multiplex PCR, lists solely in-frame clones and lacks some. The data contain 150,000 to 180,000 clones, 60% to 85% of them singletons. The CDR3 has 13 amino acids. The V gene lost 6 bases and the J gene lost 6 bases, with 15 bases spanning the gap. Germline V gene sequence: CDR1 MNHEY, CDR2 SVGAGI. These data originate in a study of cytomegalovirus exposure and HLA in healthy donors. Findings and limits, study-wide: Per a prior analysis, the majority of TCR beta V segments were productive roughly 87% or roughly 30% of the time. In a later analysis, donors in an Asian-associated ancestry cluster reportedly had fewer N-insertions in productive TCRs than the cohort mean.

The specimen was PBMCs. The clonotype originates from a woman in her thirties or forties in good health and CMV-seronegative. This rearrangement joins TRBV6-5 to TRBJ2-7, with D possibly being TRBD2 (5 bases). The CDR3 region is CASRPLLRGEQYF. CDR3 in DNA: TGTGCCAGCAGACCATTACTACGGGGCGAGCAGTACTTC.